The clone carrying this T cell receptor (beta chain) came up a few times. This CDR3 spans 13 amino acids. Germline lookup yields CDR1 SGHRS and CDR2 YFSETQ. V gave up 2 bases and J gave up 4 bases, with 8 bases separating them. Study members were between about 18 and 100 years old and lived in around 24 US regions. The data were obtained in a study of blood T cell repertoires in COVID-19. At the level of the study: Samples came from the United States, Italy and Spain, spanning acute and convalescent COVID-19. PBMCs, B-cell-depleted T cells, or T cells were the source of the cDNA or gDNA that made up the material.

In the original processing: Reference gene primers were amplified, and this amplification served to estimate nucleated cell counts. Here immunoSEQ multiplex PCR was the method, and the copy in TCRdb shows in-frame clones only, minus some. Clonal size and the V and J genes are those of that table, whereas D and trimming came from the DNA. Seen here are 200,000 to 300,000 clones, approximately 88% observed once, and the top ten hold 0.95% to 1.5%. The chain joins TRBV5-1 to TRBJ2-3; no clear D gene. The specimen was PBMCs or T cells enriched from blood (not recorded which). This TCR was sampled from a woman aged 35 to 49 with acute COVID-19. The CDR3 here is CASSLSYADTQYF. The CDR3 nucleotides are TGCGCCAGCAGCTTATCCTACGCAGATACGCAGTATTTT.